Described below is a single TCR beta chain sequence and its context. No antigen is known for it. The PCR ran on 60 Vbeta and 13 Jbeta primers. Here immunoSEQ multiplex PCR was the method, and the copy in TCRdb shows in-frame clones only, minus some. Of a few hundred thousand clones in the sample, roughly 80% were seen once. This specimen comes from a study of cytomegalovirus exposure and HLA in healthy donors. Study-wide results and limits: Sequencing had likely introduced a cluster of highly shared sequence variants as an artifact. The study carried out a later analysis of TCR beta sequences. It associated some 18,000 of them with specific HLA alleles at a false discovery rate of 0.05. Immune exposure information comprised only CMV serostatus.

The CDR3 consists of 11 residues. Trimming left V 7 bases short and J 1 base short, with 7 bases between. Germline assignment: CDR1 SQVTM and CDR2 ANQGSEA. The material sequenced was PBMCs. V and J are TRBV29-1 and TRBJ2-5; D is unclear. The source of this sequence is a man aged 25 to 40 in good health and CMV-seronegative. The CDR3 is CSEQSQETQYF. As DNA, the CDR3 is TGCAGCGAACAGAGCCAAGAGACCCAGTACTTC.